This TCR beta chain came from a study of T cells in Graves' hyperthyroidism and ophthalmopathy. The PBMCs had their origin in 7.5 to 10 ml of fresh peripheral blood. Amplification of TCR beta CDR3 regions used RNA as the template. The TCR CDR3 was amplified in a first-round RT-PCR using the HTBI primer set. TCRdb re-called the multiplex PCR reads with MiXCR, one entry per CDR3 protein. The profile shows about 480,000 distinct CDR3 sequences, 22% of them singletons. Findings and caveats of the study: Clonotypes that were expanded in thyroid above 0.001 mostly appeared in blood too. Ophthalmopathy was predicted by the model a median of roughly 6 months ahead of onset.

This clonotype appeared a few times. Its specificity is unknown. There are 13 residues in the CDR3. The V gene's germline CDR1 is LGHNT and CDR2 FRNRAP. V lost 0 bases to trimming and J lost 11 bases, with 11 bases between them. Sequencing input: blood. The source is an older woman with Graves' ophthalmopathy. The J gene is TRBJ2-1, the V gene TRBV12-5; no definite D call. The CDR3, as DNA: TGTGCTAGTGGTTTGGTAATTTACAACCAGCAGTTCTTC. Protein sequence: CASGLVIYNQQFF. The complete variable domain, with remaining parts taken from reference TRBV12-5 and TRBJ2-1, reads DARVTQTPRHKVTEMGQEVTMRCQPILGHNTVFWYRQTMMQGLELLAYFRNRAPLDDSGMPKDRFSAEMPDATLATLKIQPSEPRDSAVYFCASGLVIYNQQFFGPGTRLTVL.